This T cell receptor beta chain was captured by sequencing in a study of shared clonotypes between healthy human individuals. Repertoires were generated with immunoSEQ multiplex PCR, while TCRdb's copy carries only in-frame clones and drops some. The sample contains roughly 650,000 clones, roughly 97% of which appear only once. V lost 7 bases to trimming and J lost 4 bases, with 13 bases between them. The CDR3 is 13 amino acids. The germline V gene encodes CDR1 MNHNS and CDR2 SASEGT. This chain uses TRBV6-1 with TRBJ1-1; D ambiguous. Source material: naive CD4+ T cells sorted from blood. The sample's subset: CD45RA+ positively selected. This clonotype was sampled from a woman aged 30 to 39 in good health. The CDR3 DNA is TGTGCCAGCATCTATGAAAGGGCCACTGAAGCTTTCTTT. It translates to CASIYERATEAFF.